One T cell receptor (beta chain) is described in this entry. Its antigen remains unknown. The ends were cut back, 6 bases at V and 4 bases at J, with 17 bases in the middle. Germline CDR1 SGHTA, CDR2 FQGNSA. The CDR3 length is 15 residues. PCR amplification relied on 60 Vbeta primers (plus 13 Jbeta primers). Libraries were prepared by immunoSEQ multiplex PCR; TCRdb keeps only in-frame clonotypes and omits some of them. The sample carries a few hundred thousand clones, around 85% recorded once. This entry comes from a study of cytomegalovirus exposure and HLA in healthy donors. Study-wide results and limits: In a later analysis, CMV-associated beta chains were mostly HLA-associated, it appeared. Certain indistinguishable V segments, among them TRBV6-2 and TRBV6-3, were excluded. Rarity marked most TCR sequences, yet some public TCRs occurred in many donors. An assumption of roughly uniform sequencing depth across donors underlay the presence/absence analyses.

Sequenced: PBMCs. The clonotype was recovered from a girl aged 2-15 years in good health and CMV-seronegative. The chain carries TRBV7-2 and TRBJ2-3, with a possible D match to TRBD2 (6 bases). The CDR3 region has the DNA TGTGCCAGCAGTTACAGGCGGGGAGCGGCAGATACGCAGTATTTT. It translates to CASSYRRGAADTQYF.